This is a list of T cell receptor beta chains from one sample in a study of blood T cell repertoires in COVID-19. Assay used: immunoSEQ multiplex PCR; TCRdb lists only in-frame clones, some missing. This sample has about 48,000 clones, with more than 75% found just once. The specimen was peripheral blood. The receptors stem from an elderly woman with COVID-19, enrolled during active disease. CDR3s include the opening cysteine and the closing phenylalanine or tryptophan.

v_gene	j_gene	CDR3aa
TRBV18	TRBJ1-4	CASSTESRFNEKLFF
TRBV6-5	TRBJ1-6	CASSSGQGFWSPLHF
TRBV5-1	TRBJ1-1	CASSPGGGAIAEAFF
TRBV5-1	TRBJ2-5	CASSMDRGQETQYF
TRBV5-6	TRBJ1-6	CASRPTGNYNSPLHF
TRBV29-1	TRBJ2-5	CSSTSPRSQETQYF
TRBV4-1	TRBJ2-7	CASSQGQGRSYEQYF
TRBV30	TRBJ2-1	CATSQLAGEYNEQFF
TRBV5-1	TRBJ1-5	CASSLAPDRGDQPQHF
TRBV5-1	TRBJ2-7	CASSPTGGIGEQYF
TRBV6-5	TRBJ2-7	CASSSQGQLGEQYF
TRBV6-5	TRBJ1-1	CASSFRQGRNTEAFF
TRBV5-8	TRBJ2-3	CASSLGASGSRADTQYF
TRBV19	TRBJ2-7	CASSIGSSGSYEQYF
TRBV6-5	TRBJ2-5	CASSYNQGPEETQYF
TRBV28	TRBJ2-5	CASSRTPDQETQYF
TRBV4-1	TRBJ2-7	CASSLRTSGSSYEQYF
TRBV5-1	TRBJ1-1	CASSFTGDNTEAFF
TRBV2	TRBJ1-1	CASSEGAGVMNTEAFF
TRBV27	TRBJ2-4	CASSPTGNKNIQYF
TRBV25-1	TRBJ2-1	CASSALGQGQDNEQFF
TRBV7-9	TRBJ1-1	CASSHSTGPEAFF
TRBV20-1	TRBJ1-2	CSARASAGYTF
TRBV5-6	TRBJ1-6	CASSEGGPVPYNSPLHF
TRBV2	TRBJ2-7	CASVRGGGFSYEQYF
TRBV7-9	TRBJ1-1	CASSGPGGRTEAFF
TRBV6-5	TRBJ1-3	CASSYGRDSGNTIYF
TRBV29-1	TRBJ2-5	CSVAPWTSGRAGETQYF
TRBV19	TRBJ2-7	CASSASGLAGSYEQYF
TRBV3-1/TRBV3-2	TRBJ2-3	CASSQRVPLAQISTDTQYF
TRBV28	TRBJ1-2	CATTGADTANYGYTF
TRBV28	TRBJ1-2	CATGQGGDGYTF
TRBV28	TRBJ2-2	CASSDRETAGELFF
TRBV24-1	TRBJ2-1	CATSEGTGSSYNEQFF
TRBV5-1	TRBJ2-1	CASSLTGRTARWERNEQFF
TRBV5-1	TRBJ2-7	CASSLVAGAYEQYF
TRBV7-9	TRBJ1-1	CASSLRGFGTEAFF
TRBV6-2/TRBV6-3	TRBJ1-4	CASSLGRHSGNEKLFF
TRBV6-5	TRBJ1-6	CASSYGEGVRSPLHF
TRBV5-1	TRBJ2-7	CASSLDNEQYF
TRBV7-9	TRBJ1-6	CASSSGWNSPLHF
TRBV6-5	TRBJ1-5	CASGRGNQPQHF
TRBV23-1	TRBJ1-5	CASSQSPEGQLVNSNQPQHF
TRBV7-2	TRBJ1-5	CASSLEQGDGNQPQHF
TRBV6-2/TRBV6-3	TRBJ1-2	CASSYRGAVLYGYTF